This passage covers 11 T cell receptor beta chains from one sample sequenced in a study of cytomegalovirus exposure and HLA in healthy donors. Primers included in the PCR were 60 Vbeta and 13 Jbeta primers. Libraries were prepared by immunoSEQ multiplex PCR; TCRdb keeps only in-frame clonotypes and omits some of them. This table lists about 200,000 clones. The material sequenced was PBMCs. Receptors were obtained from a girl aged 2-10 years in good health and CMV-seropositive.

The chain carries TRBV15 and TRBJ2-3; no firm D call. Germline CDR1 LNHNV, CDR2 YYDKDF (reference sequence). The V and J ends lost 1 base and 2 bases respectively, with 13 bases between them. The CDR3 length is 16 residues. This CDR3 is CATSRGQTDITDTQYF. CDR3 nucleotides: TGTGCCACCAGCAGAGGTCAGACCGACATCACAGATACGCAGTATTTT. Supplemented by reference TRBV15 and TRBJ2-3, the full variable domain reads DAMVIQNPRYQVTQFGKPVTLSCSQTLNHNVMYWYQQKSSQAPKLLFHYYDKDFNNEADTPDNFQSRRPNTSFCFLDIRSPGLGDTAMYLCATSRGQTDITDTQYFGPGTRLTVL.

The genes are TRBV15 and TRBJ2-7; D perhaps matches TRBD1 (6 bases). CDR1 is LNHNV and CDR2 is YYDKDF in the germline V gene (reference sequence). This CDR3 spans 14 amino acids. Trimming cost V 5 bases and J 0 bases, with 11 bases left between them. CDR3 bases: TGTGCCACCAGCGGAAAGGGGGACTCCTACGAGCAGTACTTC. Protein product: CATSGKGDSYEQYF.

This chain connects TRBV2 to TRBJ1-2, with D uncertain. Germline V lookup: CDR1 SNHLY, CDR2 FYNNEI. This CDR3 comprises 13 residues. V shed 4 bases and J shed 2 bases, with 8 bases lying between them. This CDR3 is CASSAGGNYGYTF. CDR3 nucleotide sequence: TGTGCCAGCAGTGCGGGAGGAAACTATGGCTACACCTTC.

The chain has TRBV11-2 and TRBJ2-3, with D maybe TRBD2 (6 bases). Trimming cost V 0 bases and J 1 base, with 14 bases left between them. The CDR3 length is 17 residues. The germline V gene has CDR1 SGHAT and CDR2 FQNNGV. The DNA of the CDR3 is TGTGCCAGCAGCTTAGACCAGGTGGCTAGCGGCACAGATACGCAGTATTTT. It codes for CASSLDQVASGTDTQYF.

The chain uses TRBV9 and TRBJ2-1; 7 nucleotides match TRBD2. The trim removed 10 bases at V and 8 bases at J, leaving 18 bases unmatched. Germline V CDR1 and CDR2: SGDLS, YYNGEE. The CDR3 has 15 amino acids. Here the CDR3 reads CAGTTGPAGVDEQFF. The CDR3 bases are TGTGCCGGAACCACCGGCCCTGCGGGAGTGGATGAGCAGTTCTTC.

The chain carries TRBV5-1 and TRBJ2-5; D unclear. This CDR3 has 12 amino acids. With 2 bases removed from V and 7 bases from J, the gap between germline ends came to 9 bases. In germline, CDR1 is SGHRS, CDR2 YFSETQ. The CDR3 here is CASSFDSGTQYF. CDR3 coding DNA: TGCGCCAGCAGCTTTGACTCCGGGACCCAGTACTTC.

The V gene is TRBV28, the J gene TRBJ2-3; TRBD1 might be the D (5 bases). The germline CDR1 and CDR2 sequences are MDHEN and SYDVKM. Between the trimmed V and J ends, which lost 10 bases and 3 bases, there was a span of 11 bases. The CDR3 has 12 residues. CDR3 sequence reads: CAINRMTDTQYF. The DNA of the CDR3 is TGTGCCATCAACAGGATGACAGATACGCAGTATTTT.

The rearrangement joins TRBV19 to TRBJ1-1; 9 nucleotides align to TRBD1. Germline V gene data show CDR1 as LNHDA and CDR2 as SQIVND (reference sequence). V lost 5 bases and J lost 3; bases outside the gene matches: 7. CDR3 length: 15 amino acids. The CDR3: CASSYRDRADTEAFF. Here the CDR3 DNA reads TGTGCCAGTAGTTACCGGGACAGGGCGGACACTGAAGCTTTCTTT.

The chain carries TRBV2 and TRBJ1-1; D call uncertain. The CDR3 is 13 amino acids. V lost 2 bases to trimming and J lost 3 bases, with 7 bases between them. CDR1 and CDR2 (germline): SNHLY, FYNNEI. The CDR3 is CASSEREDTEAFF. CDR3 bases: TGTGCCAGCAGTGAAAGGGAGGACACTGAAGCTTTCTTT.

The chain joins TRBV27 to TRBJ2-1, with D maybe TRBD2 (7 bases). CDR1 is MNHEY and CDR2 is SMNVEV in the germline V gene (reference sequence). CDR3 length: 14 amino acids. V was cut by 7 bases and J by 6 bases, with 16 bases left in between. The CDR3 reads CASNRGVGGNEQFF. The CDR3, as DNA: TGTGCCAGCAACCGGGGGGTAGGGGGCAATGAGCAGTTCTTC.

The chain employs TRBV28 and TRBJ2-7, with 13 bases fitting TRBD2. The CDR3 totals 14 residues. CDR1 and CDR2 (germline): MDHEN, SYDVKM. Germline trimming cut 7 bases from V and 6 bases from J; bases unmatched to any gene: 6. The CDR3 DNA reads TGTGCCAGCACTTTCGGGACTAGCGGGACCGAGCAGTACTTC. It translates to CASTFGTSGTEQYF.